This T cell receptor (beta chain) came from a study of T cells after yellow fever vaccination (dated by TCRdb to about 2019). In terms of the full investigation: The SMART-Seq v4 Ultra Low Input RNA kit was used to prepare libraries from fractions with low cell numbers. To track T-cell clones before and after primary and booster YFV17D yellow fever vaccination, bulk TCR alpha and beta repertoires were sequenced longitudinally. Two healthy male donors, one aged 18 to 30 and one aged 30 to 40 years, made up the cohort. Bulk PBMC replicates and cell subsets were isolated from blood drawn at multiple timepoints before and after both primary and secondary immunization. The study at large found these results: The study included only two donors, which limits how far the findings can be generalized. Compared with the primary T-cell response, the secondary T-cell response was faster but weaker, reaching its peak on day 5 rather than on day 15. Most clones expanded after primary vaccination (approximately 97% of CD4 and around 88% of CD8) were re-detected after the booster, suggesting that broad memory maintenance occurred. Computational filtering was needed because FACS-sorted repertoires could contain abundant contaminating clonotypes from the bulk population. A small share of clonotypes was detected in both CD4 and CD8 compartments, with the overlap likely arising from convergent recombination.

The germline V gene sets CDR1 to SGHAT and CDR2 to FQNNGV. The CDR3 numbers 14 residues from cysteine through phenylalanine. The kept DNA is CDR3 alone, 42 bases in frame from the first base. V is clipped by 4 bases and J by 7 bases, and the sequence between their germline boundaries is 17 bases long. This clonotype has a handful of counts. No cognate antigen has been identified for it. It has no much larger one-base neighbor in the sample; base qualities were not kept. What this sample's treatment or condition label stands for: live attenuated yellow fever vaccine strain. A standard Ficoll-Paque protocol was used to isolate PBMCs from peripheral blood. Dynabeads CD4 and CD8 positive selection kits were used to isolate the CD4 and CD8 T-cell fractions. TriZol was used to extract RNA from bulk PBMCs, from CD4 and CD8 fractions, and from dextramer-positive and dextramer-negative fractions. TCR cDNA was synthesized by 5'RACE template switching, which introduced a universal primer site and unique molecular identifiers. Priming for cDNA synthesis came from both the TCR alpha and TCR beta constant segments. Libraries were amplified in two PCR steps, with sample barcodes and sequencing adapters added in the second step. Sequencing of libraries was performed on Illumina HiSeq 2500 (2x100 bp) or NovaSeq (2x150 bp). Per the original workflow: MIGEC was used to demultiplex reads and collapse the reads into UMI consensus sequences, and MiXCR was used for V(D)J alignment. Using edgeR on replicate PBMC samples, clonotypes were called vaccine-responding if FDR was below 0.01 and the log2 fold change was above 5 up to day 15. Each bulk clonotype was labeled CD4 or CD8 based on which sequenced repertoire, CD4 or CD8, contained the clonotype at higher abundance. In TCRdb, the public reads were trimmed at Q25 with fastp and aligned with MiXCR, with productive beta chains retained. Duplicate CDR3 protein sequences are folded into a single record with the most common DNA and genes. V and J calls and clone size were set by TCRdb, not the authors. Present in this sample are around 300,000 distinct CDR3 sequences, 10% to 15% of which were seen just once. The ten largest clones take up roughly 0.5% of the sample.

Recombination joined TRBV11-2 with TRBJ2-7; D gene: possibly TRBD2, on 6 matching bases. Sequenced here: CD4+ T cells sorted from PBMCs, sampled 45 days after the yellow fever booster vaccination. This receptor was obtained from a man aged 25-40 years who received the YFV17D yellow fever vaccine. The CDR3 reads as follows: CASSWDSTRGEQYF. The DNA reads TGTGCCAGCAGCTGGGACTCGACGCGGGGAGAGCAGTACTTC.